The rows below give T cell receptor beta chains drawn from one sample of a study of glioma-infiltrating T cells. TCRdb independently ran MiXCR on the multiplex PCR reads; one entry per CDR3 protein. The sample has approximately 190,000 distinct CDR3 sequences, more than 25% seen once; the top ten hold 20%. Specimen: glioma tissue, nonneoplastic brain tissue, or PBMCs (not recorded which). These receptors were collected from a human donor with low-grade glioma or glioblastoma, undergoing nonglioma brain surgery, or in good health (not recorded which). CDR3s include the opening cysteine and the closing phenylalanine or tryptophan. Clone size is given for some rows only: seen once, a few or many times, or a class if the clone is expanded.

abundance | j_gene | v_gene | CDR3aa
. | TRBJ2-7 | TRBV10-3 | CAITKSSSYEQYF
many | TRBJ2-1 | TRBV29-1 | CSVPDRTYNEQFF
many | TRBJ1-2 | TRBV27 | CASSLTGDYGYTF
many | TRBJ1-6 | TRBV2 | CASRLGAVLRSLHF
few | TRBJ1-4 | TRBV4-1 | CASSRSGSGGNEKLFF
many | TRBJ1-1 | TRBV25-1 | CASSEWREQDEAFF
. | TRBJ2-3 | TRBV27 | CASSSSRASTDTQYF
. | TRBJ2-1 | TRBV4-2 | CANSQDWGRGYNEQFF
many | TRBJ1-2 | TRBV28 | CASSTSKEQGANYGYTF
few | TRBJ2-7 | TRBV12-3/TRBV12-4 | CASGPRDSSYEQYF
few | TRBJ2-7 | TRBV19 | CASSMGTGVDYEQYF
many | TRBJ2-3 | TRBV10-2 | CASRRSSGRLTDTQYF
. | TRBJ2-1 | TRBV6-1 | CASSLSYNEKFF
many | TRBJ2-1 | TRBV5-4 | CASSSALRGGQFF
. | TRBJ2-4 | TRBV3-1 | CASSLSRGKNIQYF
. | TRBJ2-6 | TRBV19 | CATTGTGANVLTF
many | TRBJ2-1 | TRBV6-6 | CASSYSAGGSYNEQFF
many | TRBJ2-4 | TRBV6-2/TRBV6-3 | CASSHPSVPGAKNIQYF
. | TRBJ2-1 | TRBV7-6 | CASSPGLAGNEQFF
many | TRBJ2-5 | TRBV12-3/TRBV12-4 | CASSSQGAVEETQYF
many | TRBJ2-3 | TRBV27 | CASTGILGRADTQYF
. | TRBJ2-3 | TRBV29-1 | CSVRTSAKDTQYF
few | TRBJ1-1 | TRBV7-9 | CASSSRTGGNTEAFF
. | TRBJ2-4 | TRBV10-3 | CAISDSGRARGKNIKYF
many | TRBJ2-7 | TRBV28 | CASSRLYEQYF
few | TRBJ2-3 | TRBV7-9 | CASSPEGIGTDTQYF
many | TRBJ2-3 | TRBV6-1 | CASSQADATDTQYF
many | TRBJ2-3 | TRBV29-1 | CSSGLAEDTQYF
many | TRBJ2-5 | TRBV6-2/TRBV6-3 | CASSYVQKETQYF
many | TRBJ1-3 | TRBV20-1 | CSARVGGNTIYF
many | TRBJ2-1 | TRBV2 | CASKSGRDYNEQFF
. | TRBJ2-5 | TRBV5-4 | CASIKWGAQETQYF
many | TRBJ2-5 | TRBV4-2 | CASSQEIRRGGTQYF
many | TRBJ2-2 | TRBV4-1 | CASSQVAGNTGELFF
many | TRBJ2-2 | TRBV29-1 | CSVPGQGLNTGELFF
many | TRBJ2-5 | TRBV11-2 | CASSLNSQETQYF
many | TRBJ2-7 | TRBV20-1 | CSASHLASGSYEQYF
many | TRBJ2-3 | TRBV28 | CASSLRELADTQYF
many | TRBJ1-2 | TRBV19 | CASSIADRERYGYTF
many | TRBJ2-1 | TRBV3-1 | CASSQGLDQNNEQFF
. | TRBJ2-5 | TRBV7-9 | CASRGGAPSSQYF
many | TRBJ1-3 | TRBV20-1 | CSARPGGSGNTIYF
many | TRBJ1-2 | TRBV20-1 | CSANKNYGYTF
. | TRBJ2-7 | TRBV3-1 | CASSQVDRGSTYEQYF
many | TRBJ2-1 | TRBV6-1 | CASSEGLAGYEQFF
many | TRBJ2-1 | TRBV24-1 | CATSDRMGEQFF
. | TRBJ2-3 | TRBV2 | CASSVTGADTQYF